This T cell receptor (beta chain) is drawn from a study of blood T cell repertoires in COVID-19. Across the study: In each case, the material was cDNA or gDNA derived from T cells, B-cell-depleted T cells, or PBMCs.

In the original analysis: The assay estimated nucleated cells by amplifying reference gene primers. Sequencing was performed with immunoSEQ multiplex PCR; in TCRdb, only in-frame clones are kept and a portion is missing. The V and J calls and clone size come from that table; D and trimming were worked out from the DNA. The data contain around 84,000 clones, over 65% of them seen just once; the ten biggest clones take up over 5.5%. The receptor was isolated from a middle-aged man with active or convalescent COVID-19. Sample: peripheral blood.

The CDR3 DNA reads TGCAGTGCTAGTGATTCCGGGACTAACCAAGAGACCCAGTACTTC. Residues: CSASDSGTNQETQYF. This chain joins TRBV20-1 and TRBJ2-5; 7 bases are a match to TRBD2. The CDR3 length is 15 residues. In germline, CDR1 is DFQATT, CDR2 SNEGSKA (reference sequence). J was trimmed by 0 bases and V by 3 bases; bases with no gene match: 7.